Below are 22 T cell receptor beta chains sequenced from a single sample in a study of control samples from healthy donors and cancer patients (TCRdb year 2020). The library was generated by the immunoSEQ multiplex PCR assay. Entries here come from immuneACCESS through TCRdb and include only in-frame sequences with V and J called. Some clones fail to appear in such tables; in the studies checked, an unresolved V gene covers under half of the shortfall, and the cause of the remainder is unknown. Here the sample has about 100,000 clones; 92% occur a single time. The ten largest account for around 2.3% of the sample. The sequencing input was blood. Receptors originate from a woman between 18 and 29 years old in good health.

This clone was found a few times. The CDR3 sequence is CASSLGTLRQADEQFF. CDR3 nucleotides: TGTGCCAGCAGCTTAGGGACCCTCAGACAGGCCGATGAGCAGTTCTTC. The V gene is TRBV11-2, the J gene TRBJ2-1; TRBD1 might be the D (6 bases). The CDR3 consists of 16 residues. Trimming pared 1 base from V and 8 bases from J, leaving 18 bases between. Per the germline V gene, CDR1 is SGHAT and CDR2 is FQNNGV.

CDR3 in amino acids: CASRFQGPHRGYTF. CDR3 nucleotides: TGTGCCAGCAGATTTCAGGGGCCACACAGGGGCTACACCTTC. The V gene is TRBV27, the J gene TRBJ1-2; D perhaps matches TRBD1 (6 bases). Germline V gives CDR1 MNHEY, CDR2 SMNVEV (reference sequence). Trimming pared 6 bases from V and 8 bases from J, leaving 19 bases between. The CDR3 loop spans 14 amino acids.

This clone was counted once. This rearrangement joins TRBV11-2 to TRBJ2-7; TRBD1 might be the D (5 bases). The ends were cut back, 1 base at V and 5 bases at J, with 9 bases in the middle. The CDR3 contains 13 residues. Germline CDR1 reads SGHAT; CDR2 reads FQNNGV. Written as DNA, the CDR3 is TGTGCCAGCAGCTTAGTAGGACAAAACGAGCAGTACTTC. Encoded protein: CASSLVGQNEQYF.

This chain links TRBV12-3 or TRBV12-4 with TRBJ1-1; D is unclear. Trimming removed 2 bases at V and 5 bases at J, with 9 bases between. CDR3 size: 13 residues. CDR3 residues: CASSLFGETEAFF. DNA for the CDR3: TGTGCCAGCAGTTTATTTGGGGAGACTGAAGCTTTCTTT.

V gene TRBV7-2 combines with J gene TRBJ1-2; tentative D call: TRBD1 (6 bases). Germline V gives CDR1 SGHTA, CDR2 FQGNSA. Trimming left V 3 bases short and J 5 bases short, with 19 bases between. The CDR3 spans 16 residues. The CDR3 loop is CASSLSRPTGSYGYTF. The CDR3 nucleotides read TGTGCCAGCAGCTTGTCCCGACCAACAGGGTCTTATGGCTACACCTTC.

The chain joins TRBV6-2 or TRBV6-3 to TRBJ1-5; 7 bases line up with TRBD1. V shed 6 bases and J 7 bases; nucleotides not matched to a gene: 6. The CDR3 is made up of 13 amino acids. Germline V gives CDR1 MNHEY, CDR2 SVGEGT. As DNA, the CDR3 is TGTGCCAGCAGCGGACAGGATGTGCAGCCCCAGCATTTT. This gives the protein CASSGQDVQPQHF.

The V call is TRBV15, the J call TRBJ1-6; maybe TRBD1 (6 bases). The CDR3 extends over 15 amino acids. The V and J ends lost 1 base and 8 bases respectively, with 12 bases between them. Per germline, CDR1 LNHNV and CDR2 YYDKDF (reference sequence). CDR3 loop: CATSRGGRGYSPLHF. The CDR3 DNA follows: TGTGCCACCAGCAGAGGTGGCAGGGGATATTCACCCCTCCACTTT.

The chain recombines TRBV6-1 with TRBJ1-5; D unclear. The CDR3 totals 15 residues. The ends were cut back, 0 bases at V and 7 bases at J, with 13 bases in the middle. Germline-derived CDR1 and CDR2 are MNHNS and SASEGT. The CDR3 bases are TGTGCCAGCAGTGAAGCAGGAGAGGAGGAGCAGCCCCAGCATTTT. Translated: CASSEAGEEEQPQHF.

The V gene is TRBV30, the J gene TRBJ2-7; D not resolved. Trimming took 1 base from V and 0 from J, leaving 10 bases between them. The CDR3 totals 14 residues. CDR1 is GTSNPN, CDR2 SVGIG, per germline (reference sequence). The CDR3 region has the DNA TGTGCCTGGAGTGGCCGACGGCTCTCCTACGAGCAGTACTTC. Translation: CAWSGRRLSYEQYF. Full variable domain (missing parts from reference TRBV30 and TRBJ2-7): SQTIHQWPATLVQPVGSPLSLECTVEGTSNPNLYWYRQAAGRGLQLLFYSVGIGQISSEVPQNLSASRPQDRQFILSSKKLLLSDSGFYLCAWSGRRLSYEQYFGPGTRLTVT.

The rearrangement links TRBV24-1 to TRBJ2-3, with D possibly TRBD2 on 6 matching bases. Trimming left V 1 base short and J 1 base short, with 11 bases between. The CDR3 consists of 16 residues. CDR1 is KGHDR and CDR2 is SFDVKD in the germline V gene. The chain's CDR3 is CATSDLGSGRTDTQYF. In DNA, the CDR3 is TGTGCCACCAGTGATTTAGGTAGCGGACGCACAGATACGCAGTATTTT.

The rearrangement uses TRBV6-6 and TRBJ1-1, with D unclear. With 2 bases removed from V and 8 bases from J, the gap between germline ends came to 9 bases. Germline CDR1 MNHNY, CDR2 SVGAGI (reference sequence). The length of the CDR3 is 12 residues. CDR3 sequence reads: CASSYDSGEAFF. The CDR3 nucleotides are TGTGCCAGCAGTTACGACTCCGGGGAAGCTTTCTTT.

The genes are TRBV7-9 and TRBJ2-3; D possibly corresponds to TRBD2 (5 bases). The germline CDR1 and CDR2 sequences are SEHNR and FQNEAQ (reference sequence). V lost 1 base, J lost 2 bases, and 13 bases lay in between. There are 16 residues in the CDR3. CDR3 region: CASSLGGKRDTDTQYF. The CDR3 DNA is TGTGCCAGCAGCTTAGGAGGGAAAAGGGACACAGATACGCAGTATTTT.

A remark on this clone: Other nucleotide sequences in the sample specify the same CDR3. CDR3: CASSRGGTDTQYF. The CDR3 region has the DNA TGTGCCAGCAGCCGGGGGGGCACAGATACGCAGTATTTT. This chain links TRBV7-2 with TRBJ2-3, with TRBD2 matching 7 bases. Germline CDR1 and CDR2: SGHTA and FQGNSA. The CDR3 is 13 amino acids. V shed 5 bases and J 1 base; nucleotides not matched to a gene: 0.

The chain recombines TRBV3-1 (or the pseudogene TRBV3-2) with TRBJ2-2, with TRBD2 matching 8 bases. Unmatched junction bases numbered 10, after V lost 1 base and J lost 3 bases. CDR1 and CDR2 from the germline V gene are LGHDT and YNNKEL (reference sequence). CDR3 length: 18 residues. CDR3 sequence reads: CASSQGPGGASYTGELFF. CDR3 nucleotides: TGTGCCAGCAGCCAAGGTCCCGGGGGGGCCTCTTACACCGGGGAGCTGTTTTTT.

J is TRBJ1-3 and V is TRBV9, with D possibly matching TRBD1 (6 bases). CDR1 is SGDLS and CDR2 is YYNGEE in the germline V gene. V was shortened by 4 bases and J by 1 base, with 21 bases between the two germline ends. The CDR3 covers 18 residues. The CDR3 is CASSPQVGGAGSGNTIYF. CDR3 sequence (DNA): TGTGCCAGCAGCCCCCAGGTCGGGGGCGCAGGTTCTGGAAACACCATATATTTT.

In this sample, this clone turned up once. The chain recombines TRBV11-2 with TRBJ1-2; a weak D match, TRBD1 (5 bases). The CDR3 runs to 15 residues. Germline CDR1 reads SGHAT; CDR2 reads FQNNGV. V dropped 2 bases and J dropped 3 bases, with 13 bases sitting between them. As DNA, the CDR3 is TGTGCCAGCAGCTTAAACGCCGGGACCTACTATGGCTACACCTTC. The encoded protein is CASSLNAGTYYGYTF.

V gene TRBV6-7 combines with J gene TRBJ1-2; TRBD1 matches at 10 bases. TRBV6-7 is flagged as an ORF with uncertain function. The CDR3 totals 15 residues. V lost 2 bases and J lost 4; bases outside the gene matches: 4. CDR3 region: CASSYNRDRGYGYTF. DNA of the CDR3: TGTGCCAGCAGTTACAACCGGGACAGGGGCTATGGCTACACCTTC.

In this sample, this clone turned up once. The rearrangement joins TRBV11-3 to TRBJ2-1; weak D call: TRBD2 (6 bases). V was shortened by 4 bases and J by 1 base, with 11 bases between the two germline ends. The CDR3 runs to 15 residues. Germline CDR1 SGHNT, CDR2 YENEEA. This CDR3 reads CASSSLGGSYNEQFF. In DNA, the CDR3 is TGTGCCAGCAGCTCCTTGGGGGGATCCTACAATGAGCAGTTCTTC.

Note on this clone: Other nucleotide sequences in the sample specify the same CDR3. The chain has TRBV12-3 or TRBV12-4 and TRBJ2-7; D tentatively reads TRBD1 or TRBD2 (5 bases each). Between the trimmed V and J ends, which lost 4 bases and 2 bases, there was a span of 9 bases. The CDR3 runs 13 residues. This CDR3 reads CASSSGRTYEQYF. In DNA, the CDR3 is TGTGCCAGCAGTTCGGGACGAACCTACGAGCAGTACTTC.

This rearrangement joins TRBV4-1 to TRBJ2-7; D uncertain. V was clipped by 1 base and J by 6 bases, with 7 bases between them. Germline loops: CDR1 MGHRA, CDR2 YSYEKL. The CDR3 has 12 amino acids. DNA for the CDR3: TGCGCCAGCAGCCAAGTCATCTCCGAGCAGTACTTC. It yields the protein CASSQVISEQYF.

The chain links TRBV3-1 (or the pseudogene TRBV3-2) to TRBJ2-7, with TRBD2 as a possible D gene (5 bases). Trimming cost V 0 bases and J 2 bases, with 11 bases left between them. Germline-derived CDR1 and CDR2 are LGHDT and YNNKEL (reference sequence). This CDR3 comprises 15 residues. In DNA, the CDR3 is TGTGCCAGCAGCCAAGATAGGACTCCAACCTACGAGCAGTACTTC. Amino acid sequence: CASSQDRTPTYEQYF.

The chain is built from TRBV30 and TRBJ1-6; no firm D call. The V gene lost 1 base and the J gene lost 1 base, with 11 bases spanning the gap. This CDR3 has 16 amino acids. Germline V gene sequence: CDR1 GTSNPN, CDR2 SVGIG (reference sequence). The CDR3 DNA sequence: TGTGCCTGGAGTGACGGATGGAGATCCTATAATTCACCCCTCCACTTT. This encodes CAWSDGWRSYNSPLHF.